The T cell receptor (beta chain) under discussion was sequenced for a study of CD8 T cells in ankylosing spondylitis. This clonotype was found many times. Germline V gene lookup returns CDR1 LNHNV and CDR2 YYDKDF (reference sequence). This CDR3 spans 15 amino acids. With V trimmed by 2 bases and J by 4 bases, 1 base remained unmatched. Molecular-barcoded quantitative 5'-RACE produced these TCR beta libraries. Via MiXCR, TCRdb re-called the 5' RACE reads, giving one row per CDR3 protein. The table records a few hundred thousand distinct CDR3 sequences, approximately 12% of them present only once. The chain recombines TRBV15 with TRBJ2-2; 10 bases are a match to TRBD1. This clonotype was sampled from a male donor with ankylosing spondylitis or in good health (not recorded which). The sample comprised blood, either unsorted or a sorted T cell fraction (not recorded which). As DNA, the CDR3 is TGTGCCACCAGCAGAAGGACAGGGGGCACCGGGGAGCTGTTTTTT. It is translated as CATSRRTGGTGELFF.